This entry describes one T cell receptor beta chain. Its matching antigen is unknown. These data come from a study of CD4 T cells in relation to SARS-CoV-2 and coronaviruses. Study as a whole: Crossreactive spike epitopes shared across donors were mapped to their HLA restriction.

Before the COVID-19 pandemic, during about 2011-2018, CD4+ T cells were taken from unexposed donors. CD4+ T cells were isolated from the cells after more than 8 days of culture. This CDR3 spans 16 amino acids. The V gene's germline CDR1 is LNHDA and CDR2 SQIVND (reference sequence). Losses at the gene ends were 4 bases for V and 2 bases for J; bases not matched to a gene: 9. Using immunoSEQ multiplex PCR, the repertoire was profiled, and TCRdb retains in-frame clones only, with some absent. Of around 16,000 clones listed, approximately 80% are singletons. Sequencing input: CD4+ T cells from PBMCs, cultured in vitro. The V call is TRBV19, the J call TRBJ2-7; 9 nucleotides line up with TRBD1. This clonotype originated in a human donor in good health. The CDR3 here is CASSTLEGQGTYEQYF. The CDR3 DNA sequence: TGTGCCAGTAGTACCCTGGAGGGACAGGGCACCTACGAGCAGTACTTC. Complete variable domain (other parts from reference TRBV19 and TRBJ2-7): DGGITQSPKYLFRKEGQNVTLSCEQNLNHDAMYWYRQDPGQGLRLIYYSQIVNDFQKGDIAEGYSVSREKKESFPLTVTSAQKNPTAFYLCASSTLEGQGTYEQYFGPGTRLTVT.